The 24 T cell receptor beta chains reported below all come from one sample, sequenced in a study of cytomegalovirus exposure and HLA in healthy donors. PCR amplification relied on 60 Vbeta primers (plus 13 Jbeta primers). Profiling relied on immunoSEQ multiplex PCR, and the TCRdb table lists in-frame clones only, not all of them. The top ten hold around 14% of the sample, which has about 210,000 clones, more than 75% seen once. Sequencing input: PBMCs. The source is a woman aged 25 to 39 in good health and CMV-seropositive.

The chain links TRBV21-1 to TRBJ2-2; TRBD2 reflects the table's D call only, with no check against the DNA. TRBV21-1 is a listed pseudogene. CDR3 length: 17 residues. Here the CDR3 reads CASSGLAGRAVPGELFF. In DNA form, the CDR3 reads TGTGCCAGCAGCGGACTAGCGGGACGGGCCGTTCCCGGGGAGCTGTTTTTT.

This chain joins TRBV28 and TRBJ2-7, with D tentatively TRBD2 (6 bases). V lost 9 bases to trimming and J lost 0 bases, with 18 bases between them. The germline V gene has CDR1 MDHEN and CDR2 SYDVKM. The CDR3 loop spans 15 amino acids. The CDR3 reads CASANAGLSSYEQYF. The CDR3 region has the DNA TGTGCCAGTGCGAACGCGGGGCTTAGCTCCTACGAGCAGTACTTC.

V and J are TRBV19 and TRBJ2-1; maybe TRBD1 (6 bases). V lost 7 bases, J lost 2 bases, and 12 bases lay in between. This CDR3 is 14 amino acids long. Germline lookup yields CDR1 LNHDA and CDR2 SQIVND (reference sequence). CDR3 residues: CASKRDTTYNEQFF. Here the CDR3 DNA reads TGTGCCAGTAAACGGGACACCACCTACAATGAGCAGTTCTTC.

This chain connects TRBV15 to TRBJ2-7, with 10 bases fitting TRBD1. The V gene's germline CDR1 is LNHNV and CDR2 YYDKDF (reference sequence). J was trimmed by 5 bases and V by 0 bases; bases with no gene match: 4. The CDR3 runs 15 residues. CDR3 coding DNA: TGTGCCACCAGCAGAGATCTTGGGACAGGGGACGAGCAGTACTTC. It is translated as CATSRDLGTGDEQYF.

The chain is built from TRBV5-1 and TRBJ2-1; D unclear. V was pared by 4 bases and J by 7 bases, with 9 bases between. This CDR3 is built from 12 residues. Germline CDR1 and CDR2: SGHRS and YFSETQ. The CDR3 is CASSDPGNEQFF. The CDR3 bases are TGCGCCAGCAGCGACCCCGGGAATGAGCAGTTCTTC.

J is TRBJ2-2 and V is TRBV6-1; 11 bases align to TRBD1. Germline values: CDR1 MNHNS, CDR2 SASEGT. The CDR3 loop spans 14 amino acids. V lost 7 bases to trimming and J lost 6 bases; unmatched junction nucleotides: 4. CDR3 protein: CASNGQGAAGELFF. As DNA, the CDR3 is TGTGCCAGCAACGGACAGGGGGCGGCCGGGGAGCTGTTTTTT.

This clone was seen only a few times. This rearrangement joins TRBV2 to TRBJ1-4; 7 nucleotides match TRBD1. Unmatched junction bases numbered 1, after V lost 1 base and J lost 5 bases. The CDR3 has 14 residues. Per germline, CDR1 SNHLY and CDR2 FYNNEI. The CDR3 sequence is CASSEVRGNEKLFF. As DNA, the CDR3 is TGTGCCAGCAGTGAAGTCAGGGGGAATGAAAAACTGTTTTTT.

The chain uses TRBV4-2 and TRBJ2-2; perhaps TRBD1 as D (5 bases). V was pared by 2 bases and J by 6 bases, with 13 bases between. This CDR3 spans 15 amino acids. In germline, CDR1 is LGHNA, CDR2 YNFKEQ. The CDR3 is CASSQRGRTPGELFF. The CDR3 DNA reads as TGTGCCAGCAGCCAAAGGGGCCGGACACCCGGGGAGCTGTTTTTT.

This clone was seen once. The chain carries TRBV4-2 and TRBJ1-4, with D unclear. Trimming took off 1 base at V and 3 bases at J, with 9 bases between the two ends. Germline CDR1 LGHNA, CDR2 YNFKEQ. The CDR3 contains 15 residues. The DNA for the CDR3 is TGTGCCAGCAGCCAAGGGCCGCAGGCTAATGAAAAACTGTTTTTT. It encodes CASSQGPQANEKLFF.

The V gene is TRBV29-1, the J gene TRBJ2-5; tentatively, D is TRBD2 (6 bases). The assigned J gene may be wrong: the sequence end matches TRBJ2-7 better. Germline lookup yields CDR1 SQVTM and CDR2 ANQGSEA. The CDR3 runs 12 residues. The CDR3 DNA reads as TGCAGCGGCCGGGACTCCCCCTACGAGCAGTACTTC. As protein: CSGRDSPYEQYF.

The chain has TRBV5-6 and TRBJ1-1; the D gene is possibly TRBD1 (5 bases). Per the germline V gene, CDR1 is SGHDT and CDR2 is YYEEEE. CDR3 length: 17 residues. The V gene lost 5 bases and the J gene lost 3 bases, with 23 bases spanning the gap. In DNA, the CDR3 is TGTGCCAGCAGTTCCCTCCCGGGGGGGGTAGGAGACACTGAAGCTTTCTTT. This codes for CASSSLPGGVGDTEAFF.

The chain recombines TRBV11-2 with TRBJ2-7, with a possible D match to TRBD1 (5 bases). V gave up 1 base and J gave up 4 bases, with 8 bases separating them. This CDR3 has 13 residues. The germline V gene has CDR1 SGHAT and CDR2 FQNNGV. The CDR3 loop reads CASSLAGAYEQYF. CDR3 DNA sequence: TGTGCCAGCAGCTTAGCTGGGGCGTACGAGCAGTACTTC.

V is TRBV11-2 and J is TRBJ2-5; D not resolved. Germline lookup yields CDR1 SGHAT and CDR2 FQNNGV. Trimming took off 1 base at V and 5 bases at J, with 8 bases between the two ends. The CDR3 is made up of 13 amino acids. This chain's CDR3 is CASSLVVAETQYF. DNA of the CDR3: TGTGCCAGCAGCTTAGTCGTGGCCGAGACCCAGTACTTC.

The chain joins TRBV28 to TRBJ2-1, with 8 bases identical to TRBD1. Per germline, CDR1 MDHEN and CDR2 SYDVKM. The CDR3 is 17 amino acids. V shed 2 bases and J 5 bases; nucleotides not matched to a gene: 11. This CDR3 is CASSLTFGQGAHNEQFF. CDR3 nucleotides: TGTGCCAGCAGTTTAACGTTCGGGCAGGGGGCCCACAATGAGCAGTTCTTC.

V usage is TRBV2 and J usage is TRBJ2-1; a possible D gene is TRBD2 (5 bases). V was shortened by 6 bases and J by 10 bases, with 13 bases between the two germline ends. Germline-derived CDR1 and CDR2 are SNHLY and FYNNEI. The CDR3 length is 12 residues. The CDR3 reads CASSYGLPEQFF. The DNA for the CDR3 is TGTGCCAGCAGCTACGGACTCCCAGAGCAGTTCTTC.

This CDR3 is CASSQAGGEKLFF. For the CDR3, the DNA is TGTGCCAGCTCACAGGCGGGAGGTGAAAAACTGTTTTTT. The V and J genes are TRBV18 and TRBJ1-4; D not certain. From germline, CDR1 is KGHSH and CDR2 LQKENI. V lost 4 bases and J 7 bases, leaving 10 bases between the germline ends. This CDR3 region has 13 residues.

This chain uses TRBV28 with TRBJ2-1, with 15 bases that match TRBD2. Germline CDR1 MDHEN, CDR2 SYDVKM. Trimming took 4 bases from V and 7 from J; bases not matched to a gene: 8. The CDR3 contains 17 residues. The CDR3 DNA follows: TGTGCCAGCAGTTCCCTACTGGGACTAGCGGGAGGTAATGAGCAGTTCTTC. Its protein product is CASSSLLGLAGGNEQFF.

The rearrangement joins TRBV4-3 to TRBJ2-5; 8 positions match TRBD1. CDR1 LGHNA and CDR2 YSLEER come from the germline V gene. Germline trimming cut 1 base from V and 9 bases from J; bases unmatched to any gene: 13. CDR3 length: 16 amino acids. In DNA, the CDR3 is TGCGCCAGCAGCCAAGGGACAGGGCAGTTGGGAAAGGCCCAGTACTTC. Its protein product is CASSQGTGQLGKAQYF.

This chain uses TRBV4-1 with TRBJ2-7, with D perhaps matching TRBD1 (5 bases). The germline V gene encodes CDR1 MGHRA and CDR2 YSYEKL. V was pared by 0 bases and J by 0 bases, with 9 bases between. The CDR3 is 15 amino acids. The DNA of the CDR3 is TGCGCCAGCAGCCAAGAGACAGCGAGCTCCTACGAGCAGTACTTC. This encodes CASSQETASSYEQYF.

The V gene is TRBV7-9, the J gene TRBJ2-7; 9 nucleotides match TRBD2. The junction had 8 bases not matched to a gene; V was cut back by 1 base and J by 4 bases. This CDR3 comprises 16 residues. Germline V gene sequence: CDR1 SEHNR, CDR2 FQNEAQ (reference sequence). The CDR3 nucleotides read TGTGCCAGCAGCTTAGATTCTGCGGGGGGGCGATACGAGCAGTACTTC. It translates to CASSLDSAGGRYEQYF. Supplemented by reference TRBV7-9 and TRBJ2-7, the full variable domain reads DTGVSQNPRHKITKRGQNVTFRCDPISEHNRLYWYRQTLGQGPEFLTYFQNEAQLEKSRLLSDRFSAERPKGSFSTLEIQRTEQGDSAMYLCASSLDSAGGRYEQYFGPGTRLTVT.

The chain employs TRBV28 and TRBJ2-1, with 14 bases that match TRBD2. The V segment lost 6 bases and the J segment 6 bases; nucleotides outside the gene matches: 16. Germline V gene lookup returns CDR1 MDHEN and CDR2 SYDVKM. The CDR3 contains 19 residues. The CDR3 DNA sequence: TGTGCCAGCAGAAGACCGGGACTAGCGGGAGTGTCTGATGGCAATGAGCAGTTCTTC. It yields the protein CASRRPGLAGVSDGNEQFF.

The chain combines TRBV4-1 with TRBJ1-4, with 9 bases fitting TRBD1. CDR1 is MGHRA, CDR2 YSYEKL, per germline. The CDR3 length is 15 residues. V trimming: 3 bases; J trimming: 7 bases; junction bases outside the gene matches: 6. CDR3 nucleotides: TGCGCCAGCAGCCATAGGGACAGGGTTAGTGAAAAACTGTTTTTT. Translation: CASSHRDRVSEKLFF.

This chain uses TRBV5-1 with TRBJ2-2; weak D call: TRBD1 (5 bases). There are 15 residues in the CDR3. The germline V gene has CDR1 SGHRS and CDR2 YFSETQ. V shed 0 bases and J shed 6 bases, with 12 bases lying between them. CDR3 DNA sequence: TGCGCCAGCAGCTTGGGGGCAGGGTCGGCCGGGGAGCTGTTTTTT. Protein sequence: CASSLGAGSAGELFF. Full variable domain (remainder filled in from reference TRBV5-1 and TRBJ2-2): KAGVTQTPRYLIKTRGQQVTLSCSPISGHRSVSWYQQTPGQGLQFLFEYFSETQRNKGNFPGRFSGRQFSNSRSEMNVSTLELGDSALYLCASSLGAGSAGELFFGEGSRLTVL.

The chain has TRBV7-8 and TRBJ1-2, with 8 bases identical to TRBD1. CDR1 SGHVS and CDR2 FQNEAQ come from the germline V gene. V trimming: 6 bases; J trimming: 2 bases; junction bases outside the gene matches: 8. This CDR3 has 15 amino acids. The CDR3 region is CASSKIRDRNYGYTF. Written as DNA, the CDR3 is TGTGCCAGCAGTAAGATCCGGGACAGGAACTATGGCTACACCTTC. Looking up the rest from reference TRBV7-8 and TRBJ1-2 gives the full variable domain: GAGVSQSPRYKVAKRGQDVALRCDPISGHVSLFWYQQALGQGPEFLTYFQNEAQLDKSGLPSDRFFAERPEGSVSTLKIQRTQQEDSAVYLCASSKIRDRNYGYTFGSGTRLTVV.